The clone carrying this T cell receptor (beta chain) has ten or more counts. Antigen specificity is unknown. The data are from a study of T-cell memory formation after mild COVID-19. In the study overall: TCR clusters were mostly donor specific.

Via MiXCR, TCRdb re-called the 5' RACE reads, giving one row per CDR3 protein. The data show about 450,000 distinct CDR3 sequences, under 25% seen once. The germline gives CDR1 SGHRS, CDR2 YFSETQ. V lost 0 bases and J lost 2, with 14 bases in between. The CDR3 sequence is 17 residues long. Points from the study as a whole: The study found balanced CD4/CD8 in clones contracting day 15 to 85 and a CD4+ lean in later expanders. Cross-reactive memory appears to have joined, as suggested by some responding clones showing up in pre-infection memory.

This rearrangement joins TRBV5-1 to TRBJ2-2, with no clear D. The sequence was obtained from an adult woman who had mild COVID-19 (a few samples of this study predate the infection). Cell type and time point are not known. Sample: PBMCs or a T cell subset sorted from them (not recorded which). CDR3 sequence reads: CASSLAFQLANTGELFF. CDR3 DNA sequence: TGCGCCAGCAGCTTGGCTTTTCAACTGGCTAACACCGGGGAGCTGTTTTTT.